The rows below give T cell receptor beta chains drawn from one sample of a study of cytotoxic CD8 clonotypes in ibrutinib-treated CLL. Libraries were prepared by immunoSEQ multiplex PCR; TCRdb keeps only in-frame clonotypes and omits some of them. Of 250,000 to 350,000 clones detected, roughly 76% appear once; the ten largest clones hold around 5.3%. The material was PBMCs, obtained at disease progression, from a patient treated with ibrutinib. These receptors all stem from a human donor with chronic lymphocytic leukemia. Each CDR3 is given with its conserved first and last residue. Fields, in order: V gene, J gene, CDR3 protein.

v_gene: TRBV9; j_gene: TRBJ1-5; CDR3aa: CASSSGSNQPQHF
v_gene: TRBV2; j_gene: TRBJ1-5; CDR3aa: CASRYDRGGKGAQHF
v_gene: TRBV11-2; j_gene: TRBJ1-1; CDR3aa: CASSYLTGIGTEAFF
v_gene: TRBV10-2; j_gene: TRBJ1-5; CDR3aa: CASSESAKSGNQPQHF
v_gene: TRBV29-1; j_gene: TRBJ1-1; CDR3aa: CSVEWTGVRTEAFF
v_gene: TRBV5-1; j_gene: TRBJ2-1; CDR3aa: CASSLDAGSYNEQFF
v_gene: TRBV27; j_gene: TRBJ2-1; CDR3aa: CASSLTSSYNEQFF
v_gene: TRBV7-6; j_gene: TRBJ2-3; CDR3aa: CASSLPSGDTQYF
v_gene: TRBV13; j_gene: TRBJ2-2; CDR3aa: CASSYGGGPTGELFF
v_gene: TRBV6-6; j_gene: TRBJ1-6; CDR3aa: CASTDRSSYNSPLHF
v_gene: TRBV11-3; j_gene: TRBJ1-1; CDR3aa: CASSTGTANTEAFF
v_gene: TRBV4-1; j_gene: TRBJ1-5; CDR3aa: CASSQDGTGWQPQHF
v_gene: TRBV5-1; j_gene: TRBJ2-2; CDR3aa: CASSRALLNTGELFF
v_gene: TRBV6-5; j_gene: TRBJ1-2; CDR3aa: CASGEQGVYGYTF
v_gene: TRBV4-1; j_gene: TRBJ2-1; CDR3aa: CASSQAGRLAGDHSYNEQFF
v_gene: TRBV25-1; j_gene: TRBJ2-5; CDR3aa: CASSSPTVPTETQYF
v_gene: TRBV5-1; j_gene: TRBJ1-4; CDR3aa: CASSLGHPSEKLFF
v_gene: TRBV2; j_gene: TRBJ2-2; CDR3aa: CASSGLSGELFF
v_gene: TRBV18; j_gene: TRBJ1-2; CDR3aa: CASSLGQGNGYTF
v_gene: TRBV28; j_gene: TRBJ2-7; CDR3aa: CASSLFRQSDYEQYF
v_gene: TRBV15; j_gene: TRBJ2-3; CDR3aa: CATSRPSVSTDTQYF
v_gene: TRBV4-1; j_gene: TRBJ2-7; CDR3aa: CASSQGFGYEQYF
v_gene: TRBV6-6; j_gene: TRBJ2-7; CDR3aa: CASSYSWGGYEQYF
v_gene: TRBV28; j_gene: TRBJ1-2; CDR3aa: CATFDTRGGYTF
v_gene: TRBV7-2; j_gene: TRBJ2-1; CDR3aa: CASSLPGLTYNEQFF
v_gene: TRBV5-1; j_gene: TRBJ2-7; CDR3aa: CASSSTGSQYF
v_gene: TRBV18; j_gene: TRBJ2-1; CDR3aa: CASETPRWRGGLNEQFF
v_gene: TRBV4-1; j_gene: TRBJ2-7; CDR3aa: CASSQVLAIAGGPGEQYF